The next 27 T cell receptor beta chains were all read from a single sample in a study. Each CDR3 protein is one row after TCRdb ran MiXCR on the 5' RACE reads. The data contain tens of thousands of distinct CDR3 sequences, 29% of them singletons. Sequenced input: memory CD4+ T cells sorted from a lymph node. Subset in this sample: memory CD4+ T cells, CD4+CD45RO+CD25-. Receptors were obtained from a female donor with breast cancer.

This clonotype showed up just once. The chain links TRBV6-1 to TRBJ2-7, with D possibly being TRBD2 (6 bases). The CDR3 loop spans 13 amino acids. The germline CDR1 and CDR2 sequences are MNHNS and SASEGT. The germline V and J ends were trimmed by 7 bases and 6 bases, with 16 bases remaining between them. CDR3: CASTFGGRSEQYF. DNA for the CDR3: TGTGCCAGCACCTTCGGAGGGCGGAGCGAGCAGTACTTC.

The rearrangement joins TRBV4-3 to TRBJ1-1, with unresolved D. Trimming removed 4 bases at V and 9 bases at J, with 12 bases between. The CDR3 spans 12 residues. In germline, CDR1 is LGHNA, CDR2 YSLEER. The DNA for the CDR3 is TGCGCCAGCAGCCTCCTGGGAGAAAAAGCTTTCTTT. Its translation is CASSLLGEKAFF.

This clonotype appeared a few times. This chain joins TRBV24-1 and TRBJ2-1, with TRBD2 as a possible D gene (5 bases). Germline-derived CDR1 and CDR2 are KGHDR and SFDVKD. CDR3 length: 14 amino acids. V lost 1 base and J 8 bases, leaving 11 bases between the germline ends. Here the CDR3 reads CATSDFVGSDEQFF. Here the CDR3 DNA reads TGTGCCACCAGTGATTTTGTGGGTAGCGATGAGCAGTTCTTC.

The V and J genes are TRBV7-2 and TRBJ2-1; 10 nucleotides agree with TRBD2. Germline loops: CDR1 SGHTA, CDR2 FQGNSA. CDR3 length: 15 residues. J was trimmed by 8 bases and V by 5 bases; bases with no gene match: 9. CDR3 region: CASSPGSSGSDEQFF. CDR3 bases: TGTGCCAGCAGCCCAGGTTCTAGCGGGAGTGATGAGCAGTTCTTC.

This clonotype came up a few times. The V and J genes are TRBV5-1 and TRBJ2-2; 7 bases are shared with TRBD2. CDR1 SGHRS and CDR2 YFSETQ come from the germline V gene. The CDR3 extends over 16 amino acids. V was clipped by 0 bases and J by 3 bases; unmatched bases: 5. The CDR3 coding sequence is TGCGCCAGCAGCTTGGCCCTGGCGGGAGACACCGGGGAGCTGTTTTTT. It is translated as CASSLALAGDTGELFF.

This clonotype was observed a few times. The rearrangement joins TRBV27 to TRBJ2-3; tentatively, D is TRBD1 (5 bases). V was pared by 6 bases and J by 6 bases, with 16 bases between. Looked up from germline, CDR1 is MNHEY and CDR2 is SMNVEV (reference sequence). The CDR3 has 14 amino acids. The CDR3, as DNA: TGTGCCAGCAGCCGCAAGGGGATTGGGGATACGCAGTATTTT. This encodes CASSRKGIGDTQYF.

The chain links TRBV7-2 to TRBJ2-7, with 12 bases lining up with TRBD2. Looked up from germline, CDR1 is SGHTA and CDR2 is FQGNSA. V lost 6 bases to trimming and J lost 2 bases; unmatched junction nucleotides: 5. This CDR3 has 15 residues. In DNA, the CDR3 is TGTGCCAGCAGTTCGCTAGCGGGAGGGCCCTACGAGCAGTACTTC. Amino acids: CASSSLAGGPYEQYF.

The chain combines TRBV2 with TRBJ2-3, with a weak D call TRBD2 (5 bases). The CDR3 has 18 amino acids. The V gene lost 4 bases and the J gene lost 7 bases, with 27 bases spanning the gap. In germline, CDR1 is SNHLY, CDR2 FYNNEI. The CDR3: CASSVSPGNHPGGNTQYF. The DNA for the CDR3 is TGTGCCAGCAGTGTTTCCCCCGGGAACCACCCTGGTGGGAATACGCAGTATTTT.

The chain carries TRBV27 and TRBJ1-1, with D perhaps matching TRBD1 (5 bases). The CDR3 runs 14 residues. Germline CDR1 is MNHEY and CDR2 is SMNVEV (reference sequence). The V end lost 5 bases, the J end lost 2 bases, and 12 bases lay between the germline ends. The DNA of the CDR3 is TGTGCCAGCAGTCCCGGCAGGGCAAACACTGAAGCTTTCTTT. Residues: CASSPGRANTEAFF.

This chain uses TRBV14 with TRBJ2-3, with D uncertain. This CDR3 comprises 15 residues. The V and J ends lost 2 bases and 0 bases respectively, with 9 bases between them. CDR1 and CDR2 (germline): SGHDN, FVKESK. The CDR3 DNA is TGTGCCAGCAGCCAACTCACATCTAGCACAGATACGCAGTATTTT. This sequence encodes CASSQLTSSTDTQYF.

The V call is TRBV7-9, the J call TRBJ1-1; perhaps TRBD1 as D (5 bases). The CDR3 runs to 12 residues. Germline CDR1 SEHNR, CDR2 FQNEAQ (reference sequence). Trimming shortened V by 4 bases and J by 2 bases, and 5 bases separated the two germline ends. This CDR3 is CASSWDNTEAFF. The CDR3 nucleotides are TGTGCCAGCAGCTGGGACAACACTGAAGCTTTCTTT.

V gene TRBV2 combines with J gene TRBJ2-7; 12 nucleotides match TRBD1. Germline CDR1 reads SNHLY; CDR2 reads FYNNEI. This CDR3 has 15 residues. J was trimmed by 5 bases and V by 6 bases; bases with no gene match: 8. The CDR3, as DNA: TGTGCCAGCAGCGGAGGGACAGGGGGCCGGGACGAGCAGTACTTC. This translates into CASSGGTGGRDEQYF.

This clonotype was recorded a few times. The rearrangement links TRBV24-1 to TRBJ2-1; TRBD2 agrees at 8 bases. Unmatched junction bases numbered 6, after V lost 1 base and J lost 8 bases. CDR1 is KGHDR, CDR2 SFDVKD, per germline. The CDR3 is 15 amino acids. The CDR3 sequence is CATSDLAGEVDEQFF. CDR3 DNA sequence: TGTGCCACCAGTGATTTAGCGGGAGAGGTCGATGAGCAGTTCTTC.

The chain joins TRBV7-9 to TRBJ2-5; D might be TRBD1 (5 bases). Germline CDR1 reads SEHNR; CDR2 reads FQNEAQ (reference sequence). The CDR3 length is 15 residues. Trimming left V 4 bases short and J 0 bases short, with 12 bases between. DNA of the CDR3: TGTGCCAGCAGCTCGACAGACCGGTACCAAGAGACCCAGTACTTC. Translation gives CASSSTDRYQETQYF.

This clonotype showed up just a few times. V gene TRBV20-1 combines with J gene TRBJ2-7; maybe TRBD1 (6 bases). V gave up 1 base and J gave up 3 bases, with 16 bases separating them. There are 15 residues in the CDR3. Germline CDR1 and CDR2: DFQATT and SNEGSKA (reference sequence). CDR3: CSARVLPGESYEQYF. As DNA, the CDR3 is TGCAGTGCTAGAGTCTTGCCAGGGGAGAGCTACGAGCAGTACTTC.

This clonotype was counted a few times. This chain links TRBV20-1 with TRBJ2-5, with D perhaps TRBD1 or TRBD2 (5 bases each). The germline V gene encodes CDR1 DFQATT and CDR2 SNEGSKA (reference sequence). Trimming took off 6 bases at V and 4 bases at J, with 12 bases between the two ends. The CDR3 has 12 amino acids. In DNA form, the CDR3 reads TGCAGTGCCACCGGGACCCCAGAGACCCAGTACTTC. As protein: CSATGTPETQYF.

This clonotype has just a few counts. CDR3: CSAPDGWEQYF. CDR3 nucleotides: TGCAGTGCCCCAGACGGCTGGGAGCAGTACTTC. V is TRBV20-1 and J is TRBJ2-7; D unresolved. Germline CDR1 reads DFQATT; CDR2 reads SNEGSKA (reference sequence). Between the trimmed V and J ends, which lost 6 bases and 7 bases, there was a span of 13 bases. This CDR3 comprises 11 residues.

In its sample, this clonotype was seen many times. The V gene is TRBV7-9, the J gene TRBJ2-5, with D unclear. CDR3 size: 11 residues. V lost 5 bases and J 4 bases, leaving 5 bases between the germline ends. Germline lookup yields CDR1 SEHNR and CDR2 FQNEAQ (reference sequence). The CDR3 DNA is TGTGCCAGCAGCCTCTCAGAGACCCAGTACTTC. It is translated as CASSLSETQYF.

With regard to this clonotype: The junction differs from germline at one of its ends, possibly a read error. The V call is TRBV5-1, the J call TRBJ1-5; 9 nucleotides align to TRBD1. The CDR3 length is 14 residues. CDR1 SGHRS and CDR2 YFSETQ come from the germline V gene. The CDR3 reads CASSFTGGGQPQHF. CDR3 nucleotide sequence: TGCGCTAGCAGCTTCACAGGGGGCGGTCAGCCCCAGCATTTT.

This clonotype was seen a few times. CDR3 nucleotide sequence: TGTGCCAGCAGTTACTCCCAGCGGGAGGGCCTCTACGAGCAGTACTTC. This gives the protein CASSYSQREGLYEQYF. This chain joins TRBV6-5 and TRBJ2-7; 10 bases align to TRBD2. Germline CDR1 and CDR2: MNHEY and SVGAGI. V shed 0 bases and J 3 bases; nucleotides not matched to a gene: 5. This CDR3 is 16 amino acids long.

The chain couples TRBV5-1 to TRBJ2-7; D might be TRBD1 (5 bases). Looked up from germline, CDR1 is SGHRS and CDR2 is YFSETQ. Trimming took off 7 bases at V and 2 bases at J, with 19 bases between the two ends. The CDR3 is 15 residues long. CDR3 nucleotide sequence: TGCGCCAGCCTTGGATTACGCAGGGAACCCTACGAGCAGTACTTC. Amino acid sequence: CASLGLRREPYEQYF.

The chain uses TRBV7-3 and TRBJ1-6; TRBD1 matches 8 bases. From germline, CDR1 is SGHTA and CDR2 FQGTGA. The length of the CDR3 is 15 residues. V lost 5 bases, J lost 9 bases, and 9 bases stayed unmatched. The CDR3 spells CASSQDQTGGSPLHF. In DNA, the CDR3 is TGTGCCAGCAGCCAAGACCAAACAGGGGGTTCACCCCTCCACTTT.

This clonotype showed up many times. This chain joins TRBV4-2 and TRBJ2-7; D ambiguous. The germline gives CDR1 LGHNA, CDR2 YNFKEQ. The V end lost 3 bases, the J end lost 2 bases, and 11 bases lay between the germline ends. The CDR3 spans 14 residues. The CDR3 sequence: CASSHALGAYEQYF. In DNA, the CDR3 is TGTGCCAGCAGCCATGCGCTAGGTGCCTACGAGCAGTACTTC.

This clonotype appeared many times. The chain uses TRBV6-4 and TRBJ2-1, with D uncertain. Trimming left V 3 bases short and J 0 bases short, with 9 bases between. The CDR3 totals 15 residues. CDR1 MRHNA and CDR2 SNTAGT come from the germline V gene. DNA for the CDR3: TGTGCCAGCAGTGAAAGAGTGAGCTCCTACAATGAGCAGTTCTTC. It codes for CASSERVSSYNEQFF.

J is TRBJ1-1 and V is TRBV6-1; D is uncertain. This CDR3 is 16 amino acids long. Germline lookup yields CDR1 MNHNS and CDR2 SASEGT. V lost 0 bases and J lost 5, with 16 bases in between. The CDR3 loop is CASSEALGVSKTEAFF. CDR3 in DNA: TGTGCCAGCAGTGAAGCGCTTGGGGTATCGAAAACTGAAGCTTTCTTT.

As to this clonotype: Germline is not matched at one junction end, which may reflect a read error. V is TRBV10-3 and J is TRBJ2-7; D might be TRBD1 or TRBD2, each matching 5 bases. This CDR3 has 13 residues. From germline, CDR1 is ENHRY and CDR2 SYGVKD. The CDR3 sequence is CAVSEGTDYEQYF. In DNA form, the CDR3 reads TGTGCCGTCAGTGAGGGGACCGACTACGAGCAGTACTTC.

The chain couples TRBV27 to TRBJ1-5; D is unresolved. The CDR3 runs to 13 residues. The germline gives CDR1 MNHEY, CDR2 SMNVEV (reference sequence). Between the trimmed V and J ends, which lost 3 bases and 7 bases, there was a span of 10 bases. The CDR3 region is CASSFLGGQPQHF. The DNA for the CDR3 is TGTGCCAGCAGTTTCCTCGGAGGGCAGCCCCAGCATTTT.